The present TCR beta chain was sequenced within a study of OX40 agonist ivuxolimab in advanced cancers. Study details: Patients with prior anti-PD-1, anti-PD-L1 or anti-CTLA-4 therapy were eligible; less than 50% had some.

The junction had 11 bases not matched to a gene; V was cut back by 4 bases and J by 5 bases. In germline, CDR1 is MGHDK, CDR2 SYGVNS. CDR3 length: 17 amino acids. It was autoimmune disease history or systemic immunosuppression that excluded patients. Assay used: immunoSEQ multiplex PCR; TCRdb lists only in-frame clones, some missing. The sample shows approximately 92,000 clones, more than 95% of them seen only once. The rearrangement links TRBV25-1 to TRBJ2-2, with 9 bases that match TRBD2. The material sequenced was CD4+ or CD8+ T cells sorted from blood, taken in a trial of the OX40 agonist ivuxolimab. This receptor was taken from an adult with an advanced solid tumor such as melanoma, head and neck, liver or kidney cancer. DNA of the CDR3: TGTGCCAGCAGTGGGCAGCGGGGGGCCTTGCGGACCGGGGAGCTGTTTTTT. Translation gives CASSGQRGALRTGELFF.